The source of this T cell receptor beta chain is a study of T cell responses to AZD1222 COVID-19 vaccine. Findings and caveats of the study: Researchers took repertoire samples only after the peak T cell response had come. CD4 TCRs linked to vaccination spanned spike, dominating at 160-218 and 743-854. White British donors predominated, females outnumbered males, and clonal diversity was possibly underestimated.

V was cut by 3 bases and J by 7 bases, with 13 bases left in between. Germline CDR1 LNHDA, CDR2 SQIVND (reference sequence). The CDR3 totals 13 residues. This table comes from immunoSEQ multiplex PCR, and its TCRdb copy is limited to in-frame clones, with some not included. The sample holds around 120,000 clones, 90% to 95% seen once. The count of this clone is one. Its antigen is currently unknown. The chain employs TRBV19 and TRBJ2-7; a possible D gene is TRBD2 (6 bases). The source material was peripheral blood, sampled on day 0 of AZD1222 vaccination. The origin of this receptor is an adult in good health. CDR3 sequence: CASSIEAGKEQYF. CDR3 nucleotides: TGTGCCAGTAGTATTGAAGCGGGCAAGGAGCAGTACTTC.